The 17 T cell receptor beta chains below come from one sample, sequenced in a study of blood T cell repertoires in COVID-19. This table comes from immunoSEQ multiplex PCR, and its TCRdb copy is limited to in-frame clones, with some not included. In the table there are roughly 120,000 clones, 85% to 90% of which are singletons. Material for sequencing was peripheral blood. The origin of the receptors is an elderly woman with COVID-19, enrolled during active disease.

Remarks on this clone: Other DNA sequences in the same sample also yield this CDR3. The rearrangement links TRBV9 to TRBJ2-3, with D tentatively TRBD2 (5 bases). The CDR3 covers 15 residues. CDR1 is SGDLS and CDR2 is YYNGEE in the germline V gene. V shed 1 base and J shed 5 bases, with 14 bases lying between them. CDR3: CASSVRPTGIDTQYF. For the CDR3, the DNA is TGTGCCAGCAGCGTACGGCCCACCGGGATAGATACGCAGTATTTT.

The chain is built from TRBV2 and TRBJ2-1; 15 bases align to TRBD2. Unmatched junction bases numbered 2, after V lost 4 bases and J lost 4 bases. This CDR3 is built from 16 residues. The germline V gene encodes CDR1 SNHLY and CDR2 FYNNEI. The CDR3 is CASSVGTSGRYNEQFF. The CDR3 DNA reads TGTGCCAGCAGTGTGGGGACTAGCGGGAGGTACAATGAGCAGTTCTTC.

This clone appeared once. This rearrangement joins TRBV5-1 to TRBJ2-2; TRBD1 is a possible D gene (6 bases). Germline V lookup: CDR1 SGHRS, CDR2 YFSETQ. The CDR3 is made up of 16 amino acids. Between the trimmed V and J ends, which lost 4 bases and 1 base, there was a span of 14 bases. The CDR3 here is CASSIYGTKNTGELFF. The DNA of the CDR3 is TGCGCCAGCAGCATCTACGGGACAAAGAACACCGGGGAGCTGTTTTTT.

This chain joins TRBV5-1 and TRBJ2-7; 7 bases fit TRBD1. In germline, CDR1 is SGHRS, CDR2 YFSETQ. J lost 3 bases, V lost 0 bases, and 12 bases had no gene match. The CDR3 has 17 amino acids. CDR3 in amino acids: CASSLGPSPGGVYEQYF. The CDR3 DNA is TGCGCCAGCAGCTTGGGGCCGTCGCCAGGGGGTGTCTACGAGCAGTACTTC.

The rearrangement links TRBV11-3 to TRBJ2-2; D remains unclear. CDR3 length equals 12 residues. Germline values: CDR1 SGHNT, CDR2 YENEEA. V was trimmed by 5 bases and J by 3 bases, leaving 4 bases between them. The CDR3 region has the DNA TGTGCCAGCAGCCCATACACCGGGGAGCTGTTTTTT. Translating it yields CASSPYTGELFF.

In the case of this clone: The sample holds other DNA sequences that translate to the same CDR3. The chain carries TRBV14 and TRBJ1-2; D call uncertain. CDR1 is SGHDN and CDR2 is FVKESK in the germline V gene. CDR3 length equals 13 residues. The germline V and J ends were trimmed by 2 bases and 0 bases, with 4 bases remaining between them. CDR3 nucleotides: TGTGCCAGCAGCCAACAGACTAACTATGGCTACACCTTC. This codes for CASSQQTNYGYTF. The full variable domain, its missing parts supplied by reference TRBV14 and TRBJ1-2, is EAGVTQFPSHSVIEKGQTVTLRCDPISGHDNLYWYRRVMGKEIKFLLHFVKESKQDESGMPNNRFLAERTGGTYSTLKVQPAELEDSGVYFCASSQQTNYGYTFGSGTRLTVV.

The J gene is TRBJ2-7, the V gene TRBV4-3; 9 bases are shared with TRBD2. Germline assignment: CDR1 LGHNA and CDR2 YSLEER. After removal of 2 bases from V and 3 bases from J, the junction contained 8 bases not matched to a gene. The CDR3 has 16 amino acids. CDR3 DNA sequence: TGCGCCAGCAGCCAACAAATAGGCGGGGGGGGCTACGAGCAGTACTTC. It is translated as CASSQQIGGGGYEQYF.

The V call is TRBV9, the J call TRBJ2-1; D unresolved. V lost 2 bases, J lost 2 bases, and 14 bases lay in between. Germline assignment: CDR1 SGDLS and CDR2 YYNGEE. This CDR3 is built from 16 residues. The CDR3 here is CASSVHTAGTYNEQFF. The CDR3 DNA reads as TGTGCCAGCAGCGTCCACACAGCCGGAACCTACAATGAGCAGTTCTTC. Combining the CDR3 with reference TRBV9 and TRBJ2-1 gives the whole variable domain DSGVTQTPKHLITATGQRVTLRCSPRSGDLSVYWYQQSLDQGLQFLIQYYNGEERAKGNILERFSAQQFPDLHSELNLSSLELGDSALYFCASSVHTAGTYNEQFFGPGTRLTVL.

In this sample, this clone turned up once. The same CDR3 also results from other DNA sequences found in this sample. The J gene is TRBJ1-5, the V gene TRBV2; D is undetermined. Trimming left V 3 bases short and J 9 bases short, with 18 bases between. Germline V gene lookup returns CDR1 SNHLY and CDR2 FYNNEI. The CDR3 is 15 residues long. CDR3 sequence: CASSEAVTTLGPQHF. Written as DNA, the CDR3 is TGTGCCAGCAGTGAGGCAGTCACTACCCTGGGGCCCCAGCATTTT.

V and J are TRBV6-2 or TRBV6-3 and TRBJ2-3; the match to TRBD1 covers 7 bases. V lost 0 bases and J lost 6; bases outside the gene matches: 3. CDR1 is MNHEY, CDR2 SVGEGT, per germline. This CDR3 region has 14 residues. CDR3 sequence reads: CASSYSGQRDTQYF. As DNA, the CDR3 is TGTGCCAGCAGTTACTCGGGACAGCGGGATACGCAGTATTTT.

A single count supports this clone. The genes are TRBV11-2 and TRBJ2-7; TRBD1 aligns across 8 bases. CDR3 length: 15 residues. Germline V gene lookup returns CDR1 SGHAT and CDR2 FQNNGV. The V and J ends lost 9 bases and 2 bases, in that order; junction bases with no gene match: 12. The CDR3 is CASRPPGQVPYEQYF. The CDR3 bases are TGTGCCAGTCGGCCCCCGGGACAGGTTCCCTACGAGCAGTACTTC.

The chain links TRBV13 to TRBJ2-3; D call uncertain. The V gene's germline CDR1 is PRHDT and CDR2 FYEKMQ (reference sequence). The CDR3 spans 13 residues. V lost 5 bases and J 2 bases, leaving 8 bases between the germline ends. CDR3 in amino acids: CASSPQYTDTQYF. CDR3 DNA sequence: TGTGCCAGCAGCCCGCAGTACACAGATACGCAGTATTTT.

This chain links TRBV4-2 with TRBJ1-4; D possibly corresponds to TRBD1 (6 bases). Deletions cut 1 base from V and 8 bases from J, with 14 bases between. Germline loops: CDR1 LGHNA, CDR2 YNFKEQ. The CDR3 is 15 residues long. The CDR3 nucleotides read TGTGCCAGCAGCCAAGGCCGGGGAGGGGGAGAAAAACTGTTTTTT. Protein product: CASSQGRGGGEKLFF.

The chain is built from TRBV3-1 (or the pseudogene TRBV3-2) and TRBJ1-3; weak D call: TRBD1 (5 bases). The CDR3 has 17 amino acids. V was trimmed by 3 bases and J by 2 bases, leaving 17 bases between them. Germline V gives CDR1 LGHDT, CDR2 YNNKEL (reference sequence). The CDR3: CASSQGNQGSTGNTIYF. CDR3 nucleotides: TGTGCCAGCAGCCAGGGAAATCAGGGTTCAACTGGAAACACCATATATTTT.

The chain joins TRBV7-2 to TRBJ2-7, with D maybe TRBD2 (6 bases). Germline loops: CDR1 SGHTA, CDR2 FQGNSA. CDR3 length: 14 amino acids. Trimming shortened V by 3 bases and J by 2 bases, and 11 bases separated the two germline ends. CDR3 coding DNA: TGTGCCAGCAGCTTCCTAGCGCCGGCCTACGAGCAGTACTTC. Encoded protein: CASSFLAPAYEQYF.

The CDR3 DNA is TGTGCCACCAGCAGTGAGGGACAGGGCGTAGGTGGCTACACCTTC. Amino acid sequence: CATSSEGQGVGGYTF. The chain combines TRBV15 with TRBJ1-2, with 9 positions matching TRBD1. CDR1 is LNHNV and CDR2 is YYDKDF in the germline V gene (reference sequence). The CDR3 has 15 amino acids. V lost 3 bases, J lost 7 bases, and 9 bases stayed unmatched. The full variable domain, in which reference TRBV15 and TRBJ1-2 provide the parts outside the CDR3, is DAMVIQNPRYQVTQFGKPVTLSCSQTLNHNVMYWYQQKSSQAPKLLFHYYDKDFNNEADTPDNFQSRRPNTSFCFLDIRSPGLGDTAMYLCATSSEGQGVGGYTFGSGTRLTVV.

The V and J genes are TRBV6-1 and TRBJ1-6; unclear D gene. CDR1 is MNHNS, CDR2 SASEGT, per germline. V was cut by 7 bases and J by 10 bases, with 5 bases left in between. The CDR3 is 10 amino acids. CDR3 residues: CASNGSPLHF. The CDR3 DNA reads as TGTGCCAGCAACGGGTCACCCCTCCACTTT.